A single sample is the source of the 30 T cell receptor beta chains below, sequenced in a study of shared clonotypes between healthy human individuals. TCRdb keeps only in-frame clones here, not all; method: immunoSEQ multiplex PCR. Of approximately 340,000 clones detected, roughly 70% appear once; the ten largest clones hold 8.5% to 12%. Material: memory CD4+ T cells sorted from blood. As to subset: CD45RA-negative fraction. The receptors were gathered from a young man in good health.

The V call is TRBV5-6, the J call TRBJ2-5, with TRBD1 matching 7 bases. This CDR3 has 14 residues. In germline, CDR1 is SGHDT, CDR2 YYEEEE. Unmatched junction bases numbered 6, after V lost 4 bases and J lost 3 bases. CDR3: CASSRWDSKETQYF. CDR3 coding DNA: TGTGCCAGCAGCCGCTGGGACAGTAAAGAGACCCAGTACTTC.

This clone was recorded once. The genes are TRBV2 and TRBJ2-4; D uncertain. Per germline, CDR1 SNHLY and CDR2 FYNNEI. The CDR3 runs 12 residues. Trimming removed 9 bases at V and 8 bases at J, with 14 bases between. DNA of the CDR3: TGTGCCAGTAAAGCCAACGGAGACATTCAGTACTTC. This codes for CASKANGDIQYF.

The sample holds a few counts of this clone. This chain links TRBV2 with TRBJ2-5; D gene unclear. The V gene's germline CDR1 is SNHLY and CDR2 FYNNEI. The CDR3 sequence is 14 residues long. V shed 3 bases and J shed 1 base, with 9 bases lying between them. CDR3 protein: CASSDFVIQETQYF. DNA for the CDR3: TGTGCCAGCAGTGACTTTGTTATCCAAGAGACCCAGTACTTC.

CDR3 sequence reads: CATMGRTGITGGELFF. The CDR3 DNA is TGTGCCACTATGGGGCGGACAGGGATAACCGGCGGGGAGCTGTTTTTT. The rearrangement uses TRBV10-3 and TRBJ2-2; 8 bases are shared with TRBD1. CDR1 and CDR2 from the germline V gene are ENHRY and SYGVKD. The CDR3 is 16 residues long. J lost 7 bases, V lost 10 bases, and 17 bases had no gene match.

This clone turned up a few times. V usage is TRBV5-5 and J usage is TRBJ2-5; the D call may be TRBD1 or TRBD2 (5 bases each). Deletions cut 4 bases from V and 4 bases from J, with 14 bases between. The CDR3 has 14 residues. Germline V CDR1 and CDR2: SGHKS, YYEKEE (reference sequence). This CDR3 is CASSHPAGTETQYF. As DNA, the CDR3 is TGTGCCAGCAGCCACCCCGCCGGGACAGAGACCCAGTACTTC.

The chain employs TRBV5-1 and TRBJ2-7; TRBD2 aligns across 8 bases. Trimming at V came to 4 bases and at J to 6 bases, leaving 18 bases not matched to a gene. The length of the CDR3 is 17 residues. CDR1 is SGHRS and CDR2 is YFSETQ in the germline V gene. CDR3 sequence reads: CASSQMKPGLGAGEQYF. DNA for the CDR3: TGCGCCAGCAGCCAGATGAAGCCGGGACTAGGGGCAGGCGAGCAGTACTTC. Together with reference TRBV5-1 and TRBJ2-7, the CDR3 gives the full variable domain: KAGVTQTPRYLIKTRGQQVTLSCSPISGHRSVSWYQQTPGQGLQFLFEYFSETQRNKGNFPGRFSGRQFSNSRSEMNVSTLELGDSALYLCASSQMKPGLGAGEQYFGPGTRLTVT.

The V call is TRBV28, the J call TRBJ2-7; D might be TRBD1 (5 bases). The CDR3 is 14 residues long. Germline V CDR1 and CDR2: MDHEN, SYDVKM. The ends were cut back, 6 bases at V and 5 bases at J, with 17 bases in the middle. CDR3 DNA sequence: TGTGCCAGCAGCACAGACCTACAGGACCACGAGCAGTACTTC. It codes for CASSTDLQDHEQYF.

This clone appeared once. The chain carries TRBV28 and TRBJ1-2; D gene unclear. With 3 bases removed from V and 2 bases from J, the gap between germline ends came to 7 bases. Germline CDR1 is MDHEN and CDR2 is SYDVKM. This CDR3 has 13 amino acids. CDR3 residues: CASSLAANYGYTF. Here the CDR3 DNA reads TGTGCCAGCAGTTTGGCAGCCAACTATGGCTACACCTTC.

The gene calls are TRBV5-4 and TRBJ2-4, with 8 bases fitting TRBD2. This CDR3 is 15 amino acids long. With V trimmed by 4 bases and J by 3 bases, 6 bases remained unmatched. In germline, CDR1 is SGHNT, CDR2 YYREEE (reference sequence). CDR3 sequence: CASSALTSDKNIQYF. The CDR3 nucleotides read TGTGCCAGCAGCGCCCTGACTAGCGACAAAAACATTCAGTACTTC.

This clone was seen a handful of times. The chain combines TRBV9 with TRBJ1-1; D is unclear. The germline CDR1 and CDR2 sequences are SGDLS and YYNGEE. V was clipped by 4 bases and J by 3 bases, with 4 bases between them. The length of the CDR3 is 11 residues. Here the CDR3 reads CASSRDTEAFF. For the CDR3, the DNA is TGTGCCAGCAGCAGAGACACTGAAGCTTTCTTT.

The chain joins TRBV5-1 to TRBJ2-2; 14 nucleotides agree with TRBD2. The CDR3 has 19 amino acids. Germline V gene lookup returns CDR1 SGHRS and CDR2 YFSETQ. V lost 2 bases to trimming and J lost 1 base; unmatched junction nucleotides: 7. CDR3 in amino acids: CASSFWTSGRLQNTGELFF. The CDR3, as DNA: TGCGCCAGCAGCTTTTGGACTAGCGGGAGGCTGCAGAACACCGGGGAGCTGTTTTTT.

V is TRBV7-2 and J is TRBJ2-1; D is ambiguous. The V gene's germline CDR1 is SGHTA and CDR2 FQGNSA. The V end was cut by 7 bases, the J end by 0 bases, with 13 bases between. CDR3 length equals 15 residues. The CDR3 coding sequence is TGTGCCAGCATCCTACAAGGGAACTCCTACAATGAGCAGTTCTTC. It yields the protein CASILQGNSYNEQFF. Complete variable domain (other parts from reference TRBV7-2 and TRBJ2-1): GAGVSQSPSNKVTEKGKDVELRCDPISGHTALYWYRQSLGQGLEFLIYFQGNSAPDKSGLPSDRFSAERTGGSVSTLTIQRTQQEDSAVYLCASILQGNSYNEQFFGPGTRLTVL.

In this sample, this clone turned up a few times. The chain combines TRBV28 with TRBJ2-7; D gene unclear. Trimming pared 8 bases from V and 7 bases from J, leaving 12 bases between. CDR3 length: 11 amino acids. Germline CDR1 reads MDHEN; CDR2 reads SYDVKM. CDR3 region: CASGIAREQYF. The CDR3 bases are TGTGCCAGCGGTATAGCAAGGGAGCAGTACTTC.

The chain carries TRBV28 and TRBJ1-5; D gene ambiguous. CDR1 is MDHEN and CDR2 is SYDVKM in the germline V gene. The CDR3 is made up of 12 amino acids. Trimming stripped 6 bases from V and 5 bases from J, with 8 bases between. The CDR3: CASRSGHQPQHF. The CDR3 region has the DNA TGTGCCAGCAGAAGCGGTCATCAGCCCCAGCATTTT.

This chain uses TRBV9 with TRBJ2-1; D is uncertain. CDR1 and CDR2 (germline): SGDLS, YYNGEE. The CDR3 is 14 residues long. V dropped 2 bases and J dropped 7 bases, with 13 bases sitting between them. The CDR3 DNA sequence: TGTGCCAGCAGCGTGGATCCGCTTGCGAATGAGCAGTTCTTC. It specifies CASSVDPLANEQFF.

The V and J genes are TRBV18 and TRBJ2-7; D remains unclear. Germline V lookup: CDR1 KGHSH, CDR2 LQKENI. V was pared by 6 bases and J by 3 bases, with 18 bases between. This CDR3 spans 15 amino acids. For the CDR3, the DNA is TGTGCCAGCTCCCAAACCCCGGACCCTATCTACGAGCAGTACTTC. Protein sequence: CASSQTPDPIYEQYF.

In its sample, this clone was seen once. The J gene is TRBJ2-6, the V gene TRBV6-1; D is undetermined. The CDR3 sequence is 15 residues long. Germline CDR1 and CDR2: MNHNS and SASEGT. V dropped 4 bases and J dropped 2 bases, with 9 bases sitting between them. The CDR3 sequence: CASSATTAGANVLTF. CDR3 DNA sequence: TGTGCCAGCAGTGCTACTACTGCTGGGGCCAACGTCCTGACTTTC.

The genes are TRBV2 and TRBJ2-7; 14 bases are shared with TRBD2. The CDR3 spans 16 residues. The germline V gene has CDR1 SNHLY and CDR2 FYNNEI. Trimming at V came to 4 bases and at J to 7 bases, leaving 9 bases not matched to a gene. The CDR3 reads CASSAQRLAGGYEQYF. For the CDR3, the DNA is TGTGCCAGCAGTGCCCAAAGACTAGCGGGAGGGTATGAGCAGTACTTC.

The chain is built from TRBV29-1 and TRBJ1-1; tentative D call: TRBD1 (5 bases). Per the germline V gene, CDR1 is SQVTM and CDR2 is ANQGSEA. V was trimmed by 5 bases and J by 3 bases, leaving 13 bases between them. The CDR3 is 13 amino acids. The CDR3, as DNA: TGCAGCGTTAATAAGGGACCGGACACTGAAGCTTTCTTT. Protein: CSVNKGPDTEAFF.

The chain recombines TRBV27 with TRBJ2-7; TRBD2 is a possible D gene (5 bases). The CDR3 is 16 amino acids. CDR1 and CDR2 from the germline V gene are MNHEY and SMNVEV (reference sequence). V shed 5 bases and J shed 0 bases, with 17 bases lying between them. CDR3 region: CASSHRPGLSSYEQYF. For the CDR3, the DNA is TGTGCCAGCAGTCACCGCCCGGGATTGAGCTCCTACGAGCAGTACTTC.

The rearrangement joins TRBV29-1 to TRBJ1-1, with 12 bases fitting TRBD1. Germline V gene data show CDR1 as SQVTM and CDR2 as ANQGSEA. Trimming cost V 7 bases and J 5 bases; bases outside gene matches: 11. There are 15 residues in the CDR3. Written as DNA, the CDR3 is TGCAGCGCAACCGGGACAGGGGGCGCGAGGACTGAAGCTTTCTTT. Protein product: CSATGTGGARTEAFF.

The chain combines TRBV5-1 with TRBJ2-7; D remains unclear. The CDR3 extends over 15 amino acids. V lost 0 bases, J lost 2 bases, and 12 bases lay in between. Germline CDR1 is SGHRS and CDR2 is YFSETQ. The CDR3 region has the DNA TGCGCCAGCAGCTTGGTAGTCGGTCCCACCTACGAGCAGTACTTC. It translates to CASSLVVGPTYEQYF.

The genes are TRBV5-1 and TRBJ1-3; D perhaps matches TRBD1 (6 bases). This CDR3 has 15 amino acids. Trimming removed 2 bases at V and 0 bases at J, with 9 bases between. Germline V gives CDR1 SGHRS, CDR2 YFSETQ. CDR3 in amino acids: CASSLTGSSGNTIYF. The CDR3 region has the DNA TGCGCCAGCAGCTTAACAGGGAGCTCTGGAAACACCATATATTTT.

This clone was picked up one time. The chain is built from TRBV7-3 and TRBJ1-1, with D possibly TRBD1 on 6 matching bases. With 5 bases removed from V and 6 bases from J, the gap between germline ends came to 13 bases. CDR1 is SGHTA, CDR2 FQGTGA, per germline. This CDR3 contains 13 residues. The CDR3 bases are TGTGCCAGCAGCACACAGGGAGGGTCTGAAGCTTTCTTT. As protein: CASSTQGGSEAFF.

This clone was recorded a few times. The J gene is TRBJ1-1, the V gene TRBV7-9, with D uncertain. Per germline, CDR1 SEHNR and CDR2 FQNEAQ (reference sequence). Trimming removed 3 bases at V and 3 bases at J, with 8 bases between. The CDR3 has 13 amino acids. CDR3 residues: CASSLAKDTEAFF. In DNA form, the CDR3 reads TGTGCCAGCAGCTTGGCAAAGGACACTGAAGCTTTCTTT.

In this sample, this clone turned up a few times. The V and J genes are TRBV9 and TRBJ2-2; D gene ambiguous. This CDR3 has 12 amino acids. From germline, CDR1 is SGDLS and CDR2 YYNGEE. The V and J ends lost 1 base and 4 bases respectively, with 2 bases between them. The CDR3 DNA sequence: TGTGCCAGCAGCGTAAGCACCGGGGAGCTGTTTTTT. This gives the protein CASSVSTGELFF.

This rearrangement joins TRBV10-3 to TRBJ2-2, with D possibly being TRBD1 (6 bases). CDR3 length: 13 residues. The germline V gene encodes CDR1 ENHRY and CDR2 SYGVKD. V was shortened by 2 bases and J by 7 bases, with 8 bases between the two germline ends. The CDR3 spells CAISERGNGELFF. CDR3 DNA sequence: TGTGCCATCAGTGAGAGGGGGAACGGGGAGCTGTTTTTT.

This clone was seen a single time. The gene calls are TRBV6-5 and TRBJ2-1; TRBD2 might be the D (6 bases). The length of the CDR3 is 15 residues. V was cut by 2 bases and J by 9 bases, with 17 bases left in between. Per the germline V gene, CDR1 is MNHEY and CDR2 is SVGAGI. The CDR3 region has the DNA TGTGCCAGCAGTTACAAGGAGGGTCTGTATAGTGAGCAGTTCTTC. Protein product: CASSYKEGLYSEQFF.

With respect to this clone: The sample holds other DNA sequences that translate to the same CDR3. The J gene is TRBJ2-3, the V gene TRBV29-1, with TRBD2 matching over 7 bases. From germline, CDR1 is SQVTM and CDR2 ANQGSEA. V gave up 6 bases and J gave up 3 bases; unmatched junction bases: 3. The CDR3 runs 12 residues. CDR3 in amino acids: CSVGGGTDTQYF. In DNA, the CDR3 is TGCAGCGTGGGGGGGGGAACAGATACGCAGTATTTT.

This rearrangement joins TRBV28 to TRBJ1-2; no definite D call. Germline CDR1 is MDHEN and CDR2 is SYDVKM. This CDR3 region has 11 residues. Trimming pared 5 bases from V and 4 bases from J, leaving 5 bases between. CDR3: CASSTVYGYTF. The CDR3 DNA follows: TGTGCCAGCAGTACAGTCTATGGCTACACCTTC.